The 22 T cell receptor beta chains reported below all come from one sample, sequenced in a study of blood T cell repertoires in COVID-19. Data came from immunoSEQ multiplex PCR; TCRdb stores just in-frame clones and leaves some out. The sample has 65,000 to 70,000 clones, approximately 79% seen once. Sequencing was carried out using peripheral blood. Receptors originate from a man in his sixties with acute or convalescent COVID-19.

V gene TRBV5-1 combines with J gene TRBJ1-1; D is undetermined. From germline, CDR1 is SGHRS and CDR2 YFSETQ. This CDR3 contains 13 residues. The V end lost 6 bases, the J end lost 5 bases, and 14 bases lay between the germline ends. This chain's CDR3 is CASTLGEATEAFF. The CDR3 DNA is TGCGCCAGCACCCTTGGGGAGGCAACTGAAGCTTTCTTT.

This chain joins TRBV5-8 and TRBJ1-2; 7 bases are shared with TRBD1. V shed 2 bases and J 4 bases; nucleotides not matched to a gene: 8. Germline CDR1 reads SGHTS; CDR2 reads YDEGEE. CDR3 size: 15 residues. The CDR3 region is CASSFEGALVYGYTF. The DNA for the CDR3 is TGTGCCAGCAGCTTTGAGGGGGCTTTGGTCTATGGCTACACCTTC.

The gene calls are TRBV12-5 and TRBJ1-1, with D hard to call. The germline V gene encodes CDR1 LGHNT and CDR2 FRNRAP. Trimming took off 1 base at V and 0 bases at J, with 12 bases between the two ends. The CDR3 runs to 16 residues. The CDR3 is CASGLAFEFLNTEAFF. DNA for the CDR3: TGTGCTAGTGGTTTGGCCTTTGAGTTCTTGAACACTGAAGCTTTCTTT. Based on the CDR3 plus reference TRBV12-5 and TRBJ1-1, the full variable domain is DARVTQTPRHKVTEMGQEVTMRCQPILGHNTVFWYRQTMMQGLELLAYFRNRAPLDDSGMPKDRFSAEMPDATLATLKIQPSEPRDSAVYFCASGLAFEFLNTEAFFGQGTRLTVV.

This chain joins TRBV7-2 and TRBJ2-3; 8 bases line up with TRBD1. Germline CDR1 is SGHTA and CDR2 is FQGNSA. This CDR3 has 17 residues. J gave up 0 bases and V 5 bases, and 10 bases lay outside the gene matches. CDR3 region: CASSQNGQGASTDTQYF. DNA of the CDR3: TGTGCCAGCAGCCAAAACGGACAGGGCGCTAGCACAGATACGCAGTATTTT.

This clone occurred once. The CDR3 region is CASSQRAGVGYTF. Here the CDR3 DNA reads TGCGCCAGCAGCCAAAGAGCCGGGGTCGGCTACACCTTC. The genes are TRBV4-3 and TRBJ1-2; D gene unclear. The length of the CDR3 is 13 residues. From germline, CDR1 is LGHNA and CDR2 YSLEER. Trimming left V 2 bases short and J 8 bases short, with 12 bases between.

V and J are TRBV4-2 and TRBJ1-4; tentative D call: TRBD1 (5 bases). This CDR3 comprises 14 residues. Germline CDR1 reads LGHNA; CDR2 reads YNFKEQ. Trimming shortened V by 4 bases and J by 1 base, and 7 bases separated the two germline ends. CDR3 sequence reads: CASSRGGTNEKLFF. CDR3 coding DNA: TGTGCCAGCAGCCGGGGGGGAACTAATGAAAAACTGTTTTTT.

A single count supports this clone. The chain is built from TRBV20-1 and TRBJ1-1; D is unresolved. CDR1 DFQATT and CDR2 SNEGSKA come from the germline V gene (reference sequence). This CDR3 spans 11 amino acids. CDR3 nucleotides: TGCAGCTCAACAAAGAACACTGAAGCTTTCTTT. Translation: CSSTKNTEAFF.

V and J are TRBV7-3 and TRBJ1-2, with a weak D call TRBD1 (5 bases). The germline gives CDR1 SGHTA, CDR2 FQGTGA. V lost 2 bases and J lost 5, with 9 bases in between. This CDR3 is built from 13 residues. The CDR3 DNA is TGTGCCAGCAGCTTAGCGGCAGGGTATGGCTACACCTTC. This gives the protein CASSLAAGYGYTF.

The J gene is TRBJ2-7, the V gene TRBV4-3, with D maybe TRBD2 (5 bases). This CDR3 region has 15 residues. V was shortened by 0 bases and J by 2 bases, with 11 bases between the two germline ends. Looked up from germline, CDR1 is LGHNA and CDR2 is YSLEER. CDR3 nucleotides: TGCGCCAGCAGCCAAGATCGGAGCGGAACCTACGAGCAGTACTTC. Translation: CASSQDRSGTYEQYF.

This clone was observed a few times. The chain joins TRBV6-5 to TRBJ1-1; 8 nucleotides match TRBD1. The CDR3 is 15 residues long. Germline CDR1 and CDR2: MNHEY and SVGAGI. V was clipped by 6 bases and J by 4 bases; unmatched bases: 10. CDR3 coding DNA: TGTGCCAGCAGCGCCAGGACAGGGTTTAGCACTGAAGCTTTCTTT. It translates to CASSARTGFSTEAFF.

The chain carries TRBV7-9 and TRBJ1-6; possibly TRBD1 for D (6 bases). CDR1 SEHNR and CDR2 FQNEAQ come from the germline V gene (reference sequence). V was shortened by 3 bases and J by 4 bases, with 16 bases between the two germline ends. The CDR3 covers 17 residues. The CDR3 is CASSLAFRTVYNSPLHF. The CDR3 nucleotides read TGTGCCAGCAGCTTGGCTTTTCGGACAGTTTATAATTCACCCCTCCACTTT.

The chain carries TRBV7-9 and TRBJ1-5; D unclear. Trimming shortened V by 1 base and J by 6 bases, and 7 bases separated the two germline ends. The germline V gene encodes CDR1 SEHNR and CDR2 FQNEAQ (reference sequence). This CDR3 has 13 residues. The chain's CDR3 is CASSLGGFQPQHF. CDR3 nucleotide sequence: TGTGCCAGCAGCTTAGGAGGTTTTCAGCCCCAGCATTTT. Full variable domain (missing parts from reference TRBV7-9 and TRBJ1-5): DTGVSQNPRHKITKRGQNVTFRCDPISEHNRLYWYRQTLGQGPEFLTYFQNEAQLEKSRLLSDRFSAERPKGSFSTLEIQRTEQGDSAMYLCASSLGGFQPQHFGDGTRLSIL.

J is TRBJ1-6 and V is TRBV27; D perhaps matches TRBD1 (6 bases). This CDR3 has 14 residues. Trimming removed 0 bases from V and 9 bases from J, with 9 bases in between. From germline, CDR1 is MNHEY and CDR2 SMNVEV (reference sequence). The CDR3 DNA reads TGTGCCAGCAGTTTATCCCGACAGGTTTCACCCCTCCACTTT. Protein product: CASSLSRQVSPLHF.

The chain links TRBV14 to TRBJ1-3; no clear D gene. CDR1 and CDR2 from the germline V gene are SGHDN and FVKESK. This CDR3 region has 12 residues. V was cut by 1 base and J by 4 bases, with 2 bases left in between. CDR3 sequence: CASSQAGNTIYF. The CDR3 region has the DNA TGTGCCAGCAGCCAAGCGGGAAACACCATATATTTT.

The J gene is TRBJ2-1, the V gene TRBV2, with D perhaps TRBD1 (5 bases). Germline CDR1 and CDR2: SNHLY and FYNNEI. The CDR3 covers 16 residues. The V end lost 2 bases, the J end lost 0 bases, and 11 bases lay between the germline ends. CDR3 in amino acids: CASSERGQVSYNEQFF. The CDR3 DNA reads as TGTGCCAGCAGTGAAAGGGGCCAGGTCTCCTACAATGAGCAGTTCTTC.

There are a few counts of this clone. J is TRBJ1-2 and V is TRBV15; D call uncertain. V dropped 1 base and J dropped 0 bases, with 9 bases sitting between them. Germline CDR1 is LNHNV and CDR2 is YYDKDF (reference sequence). The CDR3 covers 15 residues. The CDR3 region is CATSRAPGANYGYTF. DNA for the CDR3: TGTGCCACCAGCAGAGCCCCGGGAGCTAACTATGGCTACACCTTC.

The rearrangement joins TRBV5-1 to TRBJ2-2; 7 positions match TRBD1. Losses at the gene ends were 0 bases for V and 6 bases for J; bases not matched to a gene: 2. In germline, CDR1 is SGHRS, CDR2 YFSETQ. CDR3 length equals 14 residues. The DNA for the CDR3 is TGCGCCAGCAGCTTGGACAGGGGTTCCGGGGAGCTGTTTTTT. Translating it yields CASSLDRGSGELFF.

This clone came up once. This chain connects TRBV5-6 to TRBJ1-5; 8 nucleotides align to TRBD1. This CDR3 is built from 14 residues. CDR1 and CDR2 (germline): SGHDT, YYEEEE. Unmatched junction bases numbered 4, after V lost 3 bases and J lost 5 bases. In nucleotides, the CDR3 is TGTGCCAGCAGCTCCGCAGGGGGCTATCAGCCCCAGCATTTT. Protein: CASSSAGGYQPQHF.

V usage is TRBV6-6 and J usage is TRBJ1-5, with no clear D. Deletions cut 9 bases from V and 9 bases from J, with 18 bases between. Germline CDR1 and CDR2: MNHNY and SVGAGI (reference sequence). The CDR3 covers 13 residues. Written as DNA, the CDR3 is TGTGCCAGTACCCAGGTCGGGGTGGGGCCCCAGCATTTT. Translation gives CASTQVGVGPQHF.

This clone turned up a few times. The genes are TRBV10-3 and TRBJ2-1, with 11 bases matching TRBD2. The CDR3 contains 14 residues. CDR1 ENHRY and CDR2 SYGVKD come from the germline V gene. Trimming removed 8 bases from V and 8 bases from J; junction bases left unmatched: 8. CDR3 nucleotide sequence: TGTGCCATCGGGGTTAGCGGGGGGGCCGATGAGCAGTTCTTC. As protein: CAIGVSGGADEQFF.

The rearrangement links TRBV5-6 to TRBJ2-1; the match to TRBD1 covers 10 bases. The CDR3 covers 15 residues. The ends lost 3 bases at V and 6 bases at J; junction bases unmatched: 6. Germline CDR1 and CDR2: SGHDT and YYEEEE. DNA for the CDR3: TGTGCCAGCAGCTCACCGGGACAGGGGTTCAATGAGCAGTTCTTC. Protein sequence: CASSSPGQGFNEQFF. Filled out from reference TRBV5-6 and TRBJ2-1, the complete variable domain reads DAGVTQSPTHLIKTRGQQVTLRCSPKSGHDTVSWYQQALGQGPQFIFQYYEEEERQRGNFPDRFSGHQFPNYSSELNVNALLLGDSALYLCASSSPGQGFNEQFFGPGTRLTVL.

The J gene is TRBJ1-2, the V gene TRBV14; 9 bases are shared with TRBD1. This CDR3 has 13 residues. CDR1 and CDR2 (germline): SGHDN, FVKESK. Trimming removed 4 bases from V and 4 bases from J; junction bases left unmatched: 1. CDR3 sequence: CASSPDRGYGYTF. The CDR3 region has the DNA TGTGCCAGCAGCCCGGACAGGGGCTATGGCTACACCTTC.